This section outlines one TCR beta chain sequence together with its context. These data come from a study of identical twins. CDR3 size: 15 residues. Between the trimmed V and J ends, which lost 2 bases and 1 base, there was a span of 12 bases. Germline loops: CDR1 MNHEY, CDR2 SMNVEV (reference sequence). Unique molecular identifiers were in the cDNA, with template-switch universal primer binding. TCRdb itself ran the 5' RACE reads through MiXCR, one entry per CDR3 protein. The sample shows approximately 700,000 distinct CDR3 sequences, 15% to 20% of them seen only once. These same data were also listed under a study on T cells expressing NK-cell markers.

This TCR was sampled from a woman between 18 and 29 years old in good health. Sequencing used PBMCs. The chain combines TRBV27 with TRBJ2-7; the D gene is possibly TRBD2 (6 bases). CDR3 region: CASSLGDLESYEQYF. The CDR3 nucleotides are TGTGCCAGCAGTTTAGGGGACTTGGAGTCCTACGAGCAGTACTTC.